This T cell receptor beta chain derives from a study of T cell repertoires in cytomegalovirus infection. Turning to the study itself: It can be stated that public TCR beta signatures indicated CMV infection as well as a matching HLA type.

Study results and limitations: There were carriers of CMV plus the relevant HLA, and cumulative public TCR beta family frequency identified them.

The CDR3 sequence is 15 residues long. The J segment lost 4 bases and the V segment lost 4 bases, leaving 7 bases of the junction unmatched. One entry per CDR3 protein, called by TCRdb with MiXCR from the reads. The repertoire holds approximately 160,000 distinct CDR3 sequences, with 15% to 20% as singletons. Points on this clonotype: Its antigen is unknown.

This sequence originates from a human donor in good health (CMV status not recorded). Some clones in this sample may be carry-over from other donors' samples. The rearrangement links TRBV12-3 or TRBV12-4 to TRBJ2-4, with 7 bases fitting TRBD1. What was sequenced was CD8+ T cells from PBMCs. The CDR3 loop reads CASSYRQGGKNIQYF. The CDR3 DNA sequence: TGTGCCAGCAGTTACCGACAGGGTGGAAAAAACATTCAGTACTTC.